The rows below give T cell receptor beta chains drawn from one sample of a study of blood T cell repertoires in COVID-19. This table comes from immunoSEQ multiplex PCR, and its TCRdb copy is limited to in-frame clones, with some not included. The data show 300,000 to 400,000 clones, 85% to 95% seen once. Source material: PBMCs or T cells enriched from blood (not recorded which). These receptors were collected from a woman aged 30 to 39 who had been exposed to COVID-19. The CDR3 runs from the conserved cysteine through the conserved F or W.

cdr3_aa j_call v_call
CASSVGVASYEQYF TRBJ2-7 TRBV9
CASSSSPGAPSEAFF TRBJ1-1 TRBV9
CASLRGYPDTQYF TRBJ2-3 TRBV6-5
CASTSRGSGEKLFF TRBJ1-4 TRBV9
CASSPGHRSTEAFF TRBJ1-1 TRBV4-1
CASSQIAPGQGVYGYTF TRBJ1-2 TRBV3-1/TRBV3-2
CASSLKKQGQPQHF TRBJ1-5 TRBV11-3
CASSLVSGGSSYNSPLHF TRBJ1-6 TRBV7-8
CSVGPGRGMGEQYF TRBJ2-7 TRBV29-1
CASSGTSGGFYEQFF TRBJ2-1 TRBV5-1
CASSPRAPYNEQFF TRBJ2-1 TRBV7-6
CASSGLAGRAYEQFF TRBJ2-1 TRBV11-2
CASRSTGTSYEQYF TRBJ2-7 TRBV6-5
CASSRGQGAAIGPSPLHF TRBJ1-6 TRBV7-9
CASSSRGHKDTQYF TRBJ2-3 TRBV5-1
CASSTPRTGPRREKLFF TRBJ1-4 TRBV19
CSASGGRYSNQPQHF TRBJ1-5 TRBV20-1
CASSHGQRGPNYGYTF TRBJ1-2 TRBV4-1
CASSYRGRETQYF TRBJ2-5 TRBV6-5
CSVRGQGNEKLFF TRBJ1-4 TRBV29-1
CASSQATFSGNTIYF TRBJ1-3 TRBV3-1/TRBV3-2
CASSSYNSPLHF TRBJ1-6 TRBV9
CASSQEIIRSGRYEQYF TRBJ2-7 TRBV4-3
CASSLAYRVNEQFF TRBJ2-1 TRBV7-8
CASSGWDRGEAFF TRBJ1-1 TRBV2
CASSPDGLAVSSYNEQFF TRBJ2-1 TRBV5-4
CAWSLGEVQETQYF TRBJ2-5 TRBV30
CASSQPGLAGALTQYF TRBJ2-5 TRBV6-2/TRBV6-3
CASSPTGSRNEKLFF TRBJ1-4 TRBV2
CASSLRVLGQGIAEAFF TRBJ1-1 TRBV18
CASSYVLGQENEKLFF TRBJ1-4 TRBV6-2/TRBV6-3
CASSPPRRGSLNEQFF TRBJ2-1 TRBV5-4
CASSSGFFAGELFF TRBJ2-2 TRBV7-9
CASSESGGLGYGYTF TRBJ1-2 TRBV2
CASRRLAGTDTQYF TRBJ2-3 TRBV27
CSAGLVGEQYF TRBJ2-7 TRBV20-1
CASSQALEGASGGPDTQYF TRBJ2-3 TRBV3-1/TRBV3-2
CASSLPGQGSNSPLHF TRBJ1-6 TRBV18
CANSLPPPYGYTF TRBJ1-2 TRBV11-3
CASSQGVSETPYEQYF TRBJ2-7 TRBV4-1
CASSRRGGGTNQPQHF TRBJ1-5 TRBV4-1
CASSHAMLEQYF TRBJ2-7 TRBV5-5
CASSLGAGLSLLHF TRBJ1-6 TRBV7-9